The present TCR beta chain was sequenced within a study of CD8+CD57+ T cells in acquired aplastic anemia. Study results and limitations: Patients and controls had in common 25 to 35 CD8+ CDR3 sequences.

Researchers used genomic DNA as the template to profile TCR beta VDJ and CDR3. TCRdb fed the reads into MiXCR, producing one record per CDR3 protein. The table has fewer than 250,000 distinct CDR3 sequences, more than 45% seen once. Previously, flow cytometry had revealed CD8+CD57+ cell expansion in the patients chosen for sequencing. CDR3 length equals 16 residues. The V gene lost 0 bases and the J gene lost 2 bases, with 14 bases spanning the gap. The germline V gene has CDR1 LGHDT and CDR2 YNNKEL (reference sequence). Comments on this clonotype: The antigen is unknown.

This clonotype was obtained from a human donor with aplastic anemia. J is TRBJ2-7 and V is TRBV3-1; possibly TRBD2 for D (5 bases). The sample consisted of sorted CD4+, CD8+, or CD8+CD57+ T cells (not recorded which) from PBMCs. The CDR3 region has the DNA TGTGCCAGCAGCCAAGATATAGGGTGGAGGACCTACGAGCAGTACTTC. The encoded protein is CASSQDIGWRTYEQYF.